This T cell receptor (beta chain) was recovered during a study of blood T cell repertoires in COVID-19. Study summary: Samples came from the United States, Italy and Spain, spanning acute and convalescent COVID-19.

The germline CDR1 and CDR2 sequences are SGHDN and FVKESK. The CDR3 sequence is 15 residues long. Trimming left V 2 bases short and J 5 bases short, with 15 bases between. This clone was observed a single time. In the original processing: Quantification of nucleated cells was approximated via reference gene primer amplification. Here immunoSEQ multiplex PCR was the method, and the copy in TCRdb shows in-frame clones only, minus some. V and J calls and clone size follow that table, whereas D and trimming were derived from the DNA. This sample has approximately 130,000 clones, with roughly 85% found just once.

The sequence was collected from a human donor in a cohort sampled during active COVID-19. The chain employs TRBV14 and TRBJ2-5; the D gene is possibly TRBD2 (5 bases). Sequencing input: peripheral blood. CDR3 sequence reads: CASSQSGFGSETQYF. The CDR3 coding sequence is TGTGCCAGCAGCCAATCAGGATTTGGGAGCGAGACCCAGTACTTC.